The rows below give T cell receptor beta chains drawn from one sample of a study of cytomegalovirus exposure and HLA in healthy donors. Clones were sequenced by immunoSEQ multiplex PCR, and TCRdb holds only the in-frame ones, with some missing. This sample has roughly 150,000 clones, with under 90% found just once. Material: PBMCs. Every receptor here comes from a man aged 18 to 30 in good health and CMV-seropositive. Both conserved end residues are part of each CDR3. Each record gives: clone size, J gene, D gene, V gene, CDR3 DNA, CDR3 protein. D genes are given only for firm matches. The size entry is marked missing in some rows and otherwise reads once, few, many or a size class.

-	TRBJ2-1	TRBD2	TRBV28	TGTGCCAGCAGTTCTCCGGGACTAGCGGGATACAATGAGCAGTTCTTC	CASSSPGLAGYNEQFF
-	TRBJ2-7	TRBD2	TRBV19	TGTGCCAGTAGTCCCGCGGGAGGGTTCAGGGAGCAGTACTTC	CASSPAGGFREQYF
-	TRBJ1-2	-	TRBV21-1	TGTGCCAGCAGCAAAGCGGGACAGGGGGCGGATGGCTACACCTTC	CASSKAGQGADGYTF
-	TRBJ2-7	TRBD1	TRBV6-5	TGTGCCAGCAGTTACTCGGACAGGGGAGGCGAGCAGTACTTC	CASSYSDRGGEQYF
few	TRBJ1-1	TRBD1	TRBV5-1	TGCGCCAGCAGCTTAGGACAGGGGCTTATGAACACTGAAGCTTTCTTT	CASSLGQGLMNTEAFF
-	TRBJ1-3	TRBD1	TRBV2	TGTGCCAGCAGTGCCCTCGACAGGGAACTTGGAAACACCATATATTTT	CASSALDRELGNTIYF
-	TRBJ1-2	-	TRBV7-9	TGTGCCAGCAGCTTAGCGCTAGGGCAGGCCCCAGCGGGGGGCTACACCTTC	CASSLALGQAPAGGYTF
-	TRBJ1-4	-	TRBV6-9	TGTGCCAACCGGGACAACCCCCTACGGGAAAAACTGTTTTTT	CANRDNPLREKLFF
-	TRBJ2-7	-	TRBV6-6	TGTGCCAGCAACGACAGTGAGTACGAGCAGTACTTC	CASNDSEYEQYF
-	TRBJ1-1	-	TRBV11-1	TGTGCCAGCAGCTTAGCTTCGGCAGGGGAAGTGAACACTGAAGCTTTCTTT	CASSLASAGEVNTEAFF
-	TRBJ1-4	TRBD1	TRBV25-1	TGTGCCAGCAGTGAATACGGACAGGGTGGGGAAAAACTGTTTTTT	CASSEYGQGGEKLFF
-	TRBJ1-2	TRBD1	TRBV27	TGTGCCAGCAGTTTATTAGGGGGCAGTGGCTACACCTTC	CASSLLGGSGYTF
-	TRBJ2-5	TRBD1	TRBV5-1	TGCGCCAGCAGCTCACAGGGGGCTTACCAAGAGACCCAGTACTTC	CASSSQGAYQETQYF
-	TRBJ2-1	TRBD2	TRBV5-1	TGCGCCAGCAGCCCGGGGACTAGCGGGTTGCTTGAGCAGTTCTTC	CASSPGTSGLLEQFF
-	TRBJ2-5	TRBD2	TRBV28	TGTGCCAGCAGTGCGGGACTAGCCTCGGAGACCCAGTACTTC	CASSAGLASETQYF
-	TRBJ1-4	-	TRBV13	TGTGCCAGCAGCCTAGGACTGGCGGGTGAAAAACTGTTTTTT	CASSLGLAGEKLFF
-	TRBJ2-2	-	TRBV6-6	TGTGCCAGCAGTGGCCGGAGTTCGAACACCGGGGAGCTGTTTTTT	CASSGRSSNTGELFF
-	TRBJ1-5	-	TRBV19	TGTGCCAGTAGTATGTTTTGGACAGCTTGGTTCTATAGCAATCAGCCCCAGCATTTT	CASSMFWTAWFYSNQPQHF
-	TRBJ2-4	TRBD2	TRBV5-6	TGTGCCAGCAGCTCCGGGACTAGCGGGGGGGACATTCAGTACTTC	CASSSGTSGGDIQYF
-	TRBJ1-5	-	TRBV6-5	TGTGCCAGCAGTTACCAGGCTAATGGCAATCAGCCCCAGCATTTT	CASSYQANGNQPQHF
-	TRBJ1-1	-	TRBV5-1	TGCGCCAGCAGCTTGGCAGGGCCGAAGAACACTGAAGCTTTCTTT	CASSLAGPKNTEAFF
-	TRBJ2-7	-	TRBV19	TGTGCCAGTAGTATAGGGACAGAGTCCTACGAGCAGTACTTC	CASSIGTESYEQYF
-	TRBJ1-2	-	TRBV2	TGTGCCAGCAGTGTTAGACGGACAGTACTATATGGCTACACCTTC	CASSVRRTVLYGYTF
-	TRBJ1-2	-	TRBV13	TGTGCCAGCAGCTTAAGGACTTATGGCTACACCTTC	CASSLRTYGYTF
-	TRBJ2-4	TRBD2	TRBV18	TGTGCCAGCTCACCACCTAGCGGGGCTAAAAACATTCAGTACTTC	CASSPPSGAKNIQYF
-	TRBJ2-3	TRBD1	TRBV7-3	TGTGCCAGCAGCTCGGGACAGCCCACAGATACGCAGTATTTT	CASSSGQPTDTQYF
-	TRBJ2-5	TRBD2	TRBV4-2	TGTGCCAGCAGCCAGCGGGAGCAAGAGACCCAGTACTTC	CASSQREQETQYF
once	TRBJ2-7	-	TRBV13	TGTGCCATTAGTCCGGGGGATTCCTACGAGCAGTACTTC	CAISPGDSYEQYF
-	TRBJ2-7	-	TRBV28	TGTGCCAGCAGTTTCACGAACCTAAAGCGAACGCGGGGTGGGTCGTACTTC	CASSFTNLKRTRGGSYF
-	TRBJ1-4	TRBD1	TRBV5-4	TGTGCCAGCAGCTTGGTGACAGGGGCCGAAGGGAATGAAAAACTGTTTTTT	CASSLVTGAEGNEKLFF
-	TRBJ1-2	TRBD1	TRBV5-6	TGTGCCAGCAGCTTGGACGGCAGGGGGCTCTATGGCTACACCTTC	CASSLDGRGLYGYTF
-	TRBJ2-5	TRBD1	TRBV5-1	TGCGCCAGCAGCCTCCGGGACAGGGACCAAGAGACCCAGTACTTC	CASSLRDRDQETQYF